Shown below are 21 T cell receptor beta chains from a single sample sequenced in a study of Ad26.COV2.S vaccination and SARS-CoV-2 variants. The method was immunoSEQ multiplex PCR; TCRdb's version includes in-frame clones alone and lacks a portion of them. The sample holds some 290,000 clones; 85% are singletons and the top ten take 2% to 2.5%. Treatment defined: 15 to 20 received Ad26.COV2.S at low or high dose, single or two shots; five or six received placebo; per-sample allocation not given. Collection of samples fell on day 63 after the first vaccine or placebo injection. The specimen was peripheral blood, collected in a trial of Ad26.COV2.S vaccine versus placebo. All receptors derive from a person aged 18-60 years who received the Ad26.COV2.S COVID-19 vaccine or a placebo.

V usage is TRBV7-9 and J usage is TRBJ2-3, with D possibly matching TRBD1 (5 bases). CDR3 length equals 18 residues. The germline V and J ends were trimmed by 5 bases and 2 bases, with 23 bases remaining between them. CDR1 is SEHNR, CDR2 FQNEAQ, per germline (reference sequence). CDR3 nucleotides: TGTGCCAGCAGCCGCAGGCCCGGACAAGGCAGGTCCACAGATACGCAGTATTTT. Translation gives CASSRRPGQGRSTDTQYF. Drawing the rest from reference TRBV7-9 and TRBJ2-3, the complete variable domain is DTGVSQNPRHKITKRGQNVTFRCDPISEHNRLYWYRQTLGQGPEFLTYFQNEAQLEKSRLLSDRFSAERPKGSFSTLEIQRTEQGDSAMYLCASSRRPGQGRSTDTQYFGPGTRLTVL.

The rearrangement links TRBV28 to TRBJ2-7; no definite D call. The CDR3 is made up of 14 amino acids. CDR1 and CDR2 (germline): MDHEN, SYDVKM. The ends were cut back, 3 bases at V and 2 bases at J, with 11 bases in the middle. The CDR3 loop reads CASSLLDGAYEQYF. The DNA for the CDR3 is TGTGCCAGCAGTTTGTTGGACGGAGCCTACGAGCAGTACTTC.

The CDR3 DNA is TGCAGCGTTGATTTACCGGGCACTGAAGCTTTCTTT. It codes for CSVDLPGTEAFF. The chain recombines TRBV29-1 with TRBJ1-1; D gene uncertain. Germline V CDR1 and CDR2: SQVTM, ANQGSEA. Trimming left V 3 bases short and J 4 bases short, with 9 bases between. The CDR3 contains 12 residues.

The chain joins TRBV14 to TRBJ2-7; tentatively, D is TRBD1 or TRBD2 (5 bases each). Germline V gene lookup returns CDR1 SGHDN and CDR2 FVKESK. CDR3 length: 15 amino acids. V was pared by 4 bases and J by 6 bases, with 19 bases between. The CDR3 DNA reads as TGTGCCAGCAGCCTACACCCGGGACCCCCGTCCGAGCAGTACTTC. Protein sequence: CASSLHPGPPSEQYF.

CDR3 sequence: CASSMTIWSYEQYF. The CDR3 bases are TGTGCCAGTAGTATGACCATCTGGAGCTACGAGCAGTACTTC. The genes are TRBV19 and TRBJ2-7; D unresolved. This CDR3 comprises 14 residues. V lost 3 bases to trimming and J lost 3 bases, with 12 bases between them. Germline assignment: CDR1 LNHDA and CDR2 SQIVND (reference sequence).

J is TRBJ1-4 and V is TRBV6-5, with D uncertain. The V gene's germline CDR1 is MNHEY and CDR2 SVGAGI. The germline V and J ends were trimmed by 6 bases and 10 bases, with 15 bases remaining between them. CDR3 length equals 13 residues. For the CDR3, the DNA is TGTGCCAGCAGCTCAAGTGGTAGAGGAAAACTGTTTTTT. Protein sequence: CASSSSGRGKLFF.

This clone was detected once. This sequence joins TRBV5-1 and TRBJ1-1; 8 nucleotides line up with TRBD1. The CDR3 covers 15 residues. The junction had 6 bases not matched to a gene; V was cut back by 0 bases and J by 5 bases. Germline CDR1 reads SGHRS; CDR2 reads YFSETQ. The CDR3: CASSLEGRGQTEAFF. As DNA, the CDR3 is TGCGCCAGCAGCTTGGAGGGCAGGGGGCAAACTGAAGCTTTCTTT.

This chain joins TRBV10-3 and TRBJ1-5; perhaps TRBD1 as D (6 bases). The germline gives CDR1 ENHRY, CDR2 SYGVKD. This CDR3 contains 13 residues. V dropped 8 bases and J dropped 2 bases, with 10 bases sitting between them. The CDR3 nucleotides read TGTGCCATCGGACGGACAGGCAATCAGCCCCAGCATTTT. Its translation: CAIGRTGNQPQHF.

The rearrangement joins TRBV10-3 to TRBJ1-4, with unresolved D. With 2 bases removed from V and 0 bases from J, the gap between germline ends came to 10 bases. CDR1 and CDR2 from the germline V gene are ENHRY and SYGVKD. This CDR3 has 16 residues. The CDR3 DNA sequence: TGTGCCATCAGTGAGGGCAGGACGGCAACTAATGAAAAACTGTTTTTT. Translation: CAISEGRTATNEKLFF.

The chain combines TRBV5-1 with TRBJ1-2; D remains unclear. The V gene's germline CDR1 is SGHRS and CDR2 YFSETQ. The V end was cut by 0 bases, the J end by 8 bases, with 14 bases between. There are 14 residues in the CDR3. The CDR3 spells CASSLGFSEGGYTF. As DNA, the CDR3 is TGCGCCAGCAGCTTGGGGTTCTCGGAAGGAGGCTACACCTTC.

The chain carries TRBV30 and TRBJ1-5; no firm D call. Per germline, CDR1 GTSNPN and CDR2 SVGIG (reference sequence). V dropped 3 bases and J dropped 6 bases, with 21 bases sitting between them. This CDR3 has 16 residues. This chain's CDR3 is CAWRARWAPEPQPQHF. CDR3 DNA sequence: TGTGCCTGGAGAGCTAGGTGGGCCCCAGAGCCTCAGCCCCAGCATTTT.

The chain employs TRBV7-9 and TRBJ2-5; D not certain. CDR1 is SEHNR and CDR2 is FQNEAQ in the germline V gene (reference sequence). The CDR3 runs 11 residues. V lost 5 bases and J 1 base, leaving 2 bases between the germline ends. CDR3 DNA: TGTGCCAGCAGCCGCCAAGAGACCCAGTACTTC. It translates to CASSRQETQYF.

The chain links TRBV5-4 to TRBJ2-7, with unresolved D. Germline V CDR1 and CDR2: SGHNT, YYREEE (reference sequence). This CDR3 comprises 14 residues. Trimming cost V 0 bases and J 1 base, with 8 bases left between them. The CDR3 reads CASSLELSSYEQYF. In DNA, the CDR3 is TGTGCCAGCAGCTTGGAGCTCTCGTCCTACGAGCAGTACTTC.

This clone was recorded once. The genes are TRBV9 and TRBJ2-1; D is possibly TRBD2 (6 bases). Trimming left V 0 bases short and J 9 bases short, with 13 bases between. This CDR3 has 14 amino acids. The germline gives CDR1 SGDLS, CDR2 YYNGEE. The CDR3 is CASSVVLAGGEQFF. Here the CDR3 DNA reads TGTGCCAGCAGCGTAGTACTAGCCGGAGGTGAGCAGTTCTTC.

The J gene is TRBJ2-7, the V gene TRBV6-2 or TRBV6-3; either TRBD1 or TRBD2 may supply D (5 bases each). Trimming took 0 bases from V and 7 from J, leaving 7 bases between them. This CDR3 is 12 amino acids long. Germline lookup yields CDR1 MNHEY and CDR2 SVGEGT. The CDR3 DNA follows: TGTGCCAGCAGTTACTCTGAGGGGGAGCAGTACTTC. The encoded protein is CASSYSEGEQYF.

The chain uses TRBV14 and TRBJ1-1; D not resolved. Trimming took off 0 bases at V and 0 bases at J, with 20 bases between the two ends. Germline V gene data show CDR1 as SGHDN and CDR2 as FVKESK. The CDR3 spans 19 residues. CDR3 region: CASSQENLSSGQLNTEAFF. The CDR3 nucleotides are TGTGCCAGCAGCCAAGAAAACCTCTCTAGCGGGCAATTGAACACTGAAGCTTTCTTT. Supplemented by reference TRBV14 and TRBJ1-1, the full variable domain reads EAGVTQFPSHSVIEKGQTVTLRCDPISGHDNLYWYRRVMGKEIKFLLHFVKESKQDESGMPNNRFLAERTGGTYSTLKVQPAELEDSGVYFCASSQENLSSGQLNTEAFFGQGTRLTVV.

V is TRBV6-2 or TRBV6-3 and J is TRBJ1-6; 10 bases map to TRBD1. CDR1 MNHEY and CDR2 SVGEGT come from the germline V gene. The CDR3 runs to 15 residues. V lost 5 bases to trimming and J lost 8 bases; unmatched junction nucleotides: 6. The CDR3 here is CASSPGTGVHSPLHF. The CDR3 bases are TGTGCCAGCAGTCCGGGGACAGGGGTCCATTCACCCCTCCACTTT.

This chain uses TRBV6-5 with TRBJ1-5; 8 bases match TRBD1. CDR3 length equals 14 residues. J gave up 7 bases and V 8 bases, and 10 bases lay outside the gene matches. Germline CDR1 MNHEY, CDR2 SVGAGI. The CDR3 sequence is CASDPDRGHQPQHF. CDR3 DNA: TGTGCCAGCGACCCTGACAGGGGCCACCAGCCCCAGCATTTT.

V usage is TRBV6-5 and J usage is TRBJ2-3; possible D gene TRBD2, 6 bases. The germline CDR1 and CDR2 sequences are MNHEY and SVGAGI. V was trimmed by 2 bases and J by 4 bases, leaving 13 bases between them. The CDR3 spans 15 residues. The CDR3: CASSYEAGRADTQYF. The CDR3 bases are TGTGCCAGCAGTTACGAAGCGGGCAGGGCAGATACGCAGTATTTT.

The chain joins TRBV7-9 to TRBJ2-7; 8 nucleotides agree with TRBD2. This CDR3 is built from 12 residues. Germline loops: CDR1 SEHNR, CDR2 FQNEAQ (reference sequence). V shed 8 bases and J 6 bases; nucleotides not matched to a gene: 6. CDR3 DNA: TGTGCCAGCGCGCTTCGGGAGGGCGAGCAGTACTTC. Amino acid sequence: CASALREGEQYF.

The chain has TRBV13 and TRBJ2-5; D not resolved. The germline CDR1 and CDR2 sequences are PRHDT and FYEKMQ (reference sequence). CDR3 size: 13 residues. V lost 4 bases and J 2 bases, leaving 8 bases between the germline ends. The CDR3 DNA reads TGTGCCAGCAGCTCGGACGCTCAAGAGACCCAGTACTTC. This encodes CASSSDAQETQYF.